This entry lists 10 T cell receptor beta chains sequenced from one sample in a study of blood T cell repertoires in COVID-19. Generated by immunoSEQ multiplex PCR, the TCRdb table keeps only in-frame clones and is missing some. The sample contains roughly 26,000 clones, roughly 85% of which appear only once. The sample comprised peripheral blood. These TCRs come from a human donor in a cohort sampled during active COVID-19.

The rearrangement links TRBV5-1 to TRBJ1-5, with D perhaps TRBD1 (5 bases). With 4 bases removed from V and 5 bases from J, the gap between germline ends came to 13 bases. The CDR3 is made up of 14 amino acids. In germline, CDR1 is SGHRS, CDR2 YFSETQ. The CDR3 sequence is CASSPGGGYQPQHF. The CDR3 DNA sequence: TGCGCCAGCAGCCCCGGGGGGGGGTATCAGCCCCAGCATTTT.

This clone was found once. This sequence joins TRBV7-2 and TRBJ1-1; the D gene is possibly TRBD1 (6 bases). The CDR3 is 13 residues long. From germline, CDR1 is SGHTA and CDR2 FQGNSA. V was pared by 4 bases and J by 11 bases, with 17 bases between. CDR3 DNA: TGTGCCAGCAGCTCAGATAATAGGGGGGGGGCTTTCTTT. Its translation is CASSSDNRGGAFF.

The rearrangement uses TRBV2 and TRBJ1-2; no firm D call. The germline V gene has CDR1 SNHLY and CDR2 FYNNEI. V was shortened by 6 bases and J by 4 bases, with 9 bases between the two germline ends. This CDR3 contains 12 residues. The CDR3: CASRASLYGYTF. The CDR3 DNA sequence: TGTGCCAGCAGAGCAAGTCTCTATGGCTACACCTTC.

The chain joins TRBV7-8 to TRBJ2-3; TRBD2 might be the D (5 bases). The CDR3 sequence is 12 residues long. Trimming removed 5 bases from V and 8 bases from J, with 11 bases in between. Germline CDR1 is SGHVS and CDR2 is FQNEAQ. The CDR3 region has the DNA TGTGCCAGCAGCCCACAAGGAGGTACGCAGTATTTT. As protein: CASSPQGGTQYF.

This rearrangement joins TRBV19 to TRBJ1-2, with TRBD1 as a possible D gene (6 bases). From germline, CDR1 is LNHDA and CDR2 SQIVND (reference sequence). The CDR3 length is 15 residues. Trimming cost V 9 bases and J 5 bases, with 22 bases left between them. This chain's CDR3 is CASQKGQQLGYGYTF. The CDR3 DNA follows: TGTGCCAGCCAGAAGGGACAACAATTAGGGTATGGCTACACCTTC.

This chain joins TRBV4-3 and TRBJ1-4; D is ambiguous. The CDR3 totals 17 residues. V shed 1 base and J shed 4 bases, with 16 bases lying between them. In germline, CDR1 is LGHNA, CDR2 YSLEER. In DNA, the CDR3 is TGCGCCAGCAGCCAAGGGTTCAACAGCATGATTAATGAAAAACTGTTTTTT. Its translation: CASSQGFNSMINEKLFF.

The rearrangement links TRBV6-5 to TRBJ2-7; D is unresolved. The CDR3 length is 14 residues. CDR1 is MNHEY, CDR2 SVGAGI, per germline. V was clipped by 7 bases and J by 0 bases, with 13 bases between them. This chain's CDR3 is CASTSTVDSYEQYF. The CDR3 DNA is TGTGCCAGCACTAGTACCGTCGACTCCTACGAGCAGTACTTC.

The rearrangement joins TRBV6-5 to TRBJ2-7, with TRBD1 matching over 9 bases. Germline values: CDR1 MNHEY, CDR2 SVGAGI. Germline trimming cut 5 bases from V and 4 bases from J; bases unmatched to any gene: 3. The CDR3 is 13 amino acids. DNA for the CDR3: TGTGCCAGCAGTCGACAGGGGGTGTACGAGCAGTACTTC. Its translation: CASSRQGVYEQYF.

The CDR3 here is CASSQEVRIFPIHGEQFF. The CDR3 DNA reads TGCGCCAGCAGCCAAGAAGTCCGCATTTTCCCAATTCACGGTGAGCAGTTCTTC. The rearrangement links TRBV4-3 to TRBJ2-1; D is ambiguous. The CDR3 consists of 18 residues. Trimming stripped 0 bases from V and 9 bases from J, with 24 bases between. Germline values: CDR1 LGHNA, CDR2 YSLEER.

This chain joins TRBV7-8 and TRBJ1-5; D is perhaps TRBD1 (5 bases). V lost 7 bases to trimming and J lost 4 bases, with 17 bases between them. Germline V gene sequence: CDR1 SGHVS, CDR2 FQNEAQ. This CDR3 contains 15 residues. For the CDR3, the DNA is TGTGCCAGCACCGCGAACAAGGGGAGGAATCAGCCCCAGCATTTT. Its protein is CASTANKGRNQPQHF.